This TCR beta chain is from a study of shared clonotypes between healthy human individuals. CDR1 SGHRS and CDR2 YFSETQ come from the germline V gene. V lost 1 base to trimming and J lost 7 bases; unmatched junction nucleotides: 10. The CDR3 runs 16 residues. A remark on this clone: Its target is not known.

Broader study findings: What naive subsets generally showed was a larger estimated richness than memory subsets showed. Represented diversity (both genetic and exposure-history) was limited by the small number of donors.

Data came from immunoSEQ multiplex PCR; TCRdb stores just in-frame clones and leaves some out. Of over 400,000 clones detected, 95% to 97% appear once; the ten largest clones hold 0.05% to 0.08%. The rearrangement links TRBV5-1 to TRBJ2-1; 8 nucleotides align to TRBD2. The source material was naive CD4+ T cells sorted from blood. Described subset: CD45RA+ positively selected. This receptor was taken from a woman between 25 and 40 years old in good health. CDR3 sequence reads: CASSLPHTGTSNEQFF. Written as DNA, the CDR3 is TGCGCCAGCAGCTTGCCTCACACCGGGACTAGTAATGAGCAGTTCTTC.